These 20 T cell receptor beta chains share one sample of origin, sequenced in a study of T cell changes during pregnancy in multiple sclerosis. The data were produced by immunoSEQ multiplex PCR, yet TCRdb's version contains in-frame clones alone and is incomplete. The sample has fewer than 150,000 clones; roughly 96% are singletons. The sample here was peripheral blood, taken after pregnancy. These receptors were taken from a female donor with multiple sclerosis, enrolled in a pregnancy study.

V usage is TRBV5-6 and J usage is TRBJ2-3; unclear D gene. Germline assignment: CDR1 SGHDT and CDR2 YYEEEE. The V and J ends lost 2 bases and 3 bases respectively, with 4 bases between them. The CDR3 extends over 12 amino acids. CDR3 protein: CASSFPTDTQYF. The CDR3 DNA sequence: TGTGCCAGCAGCTTTCCGACAGATACGCAGTATTTT.

The V gene is TRBV19, the J gene TRBJ1-3; TRBD1 aligns across 7 bases. The CDR3 runs 16 residues. The J segment lost 1 base and the V segment lost 6 bases, leaving 9 bases of the junction unmatched. CDR1 is LNHDA and CDR2 is SQIVND in the germline V gene (reference sequence). The CDR3 nucleotides are TGTGCCAGTAGCCCTGAGGACAGGCTGTCTGGAAACACCATATATTTT. Its translation: CASSPEDRLSGNTIYF.

The genes are TRBV10-3 and TRBJ1-1; 9 bases agree with TRBD1. Germline CDR1 reads ENHRY; CDR2 reads SYGVKD. The CDR3 covers 13 residues. Trimming removed 10 bases from V and 0 bases from J; junction bases left unmatched: 3. The CDR3 sequence: CATWDRVNTEAFF. The CDR3 DNA follows: TGTGCCACCTGGGACAGGGTGAACACTGAAGCTTTCTTT.

This clone was detected once. J is TRBJ2-1 and V is TRBV19; D gene uncertain. This CDR3 region has 11 residues. Germline loops: CDR1 LNHDA, CDR2 SQIVND (reference sequence). Trimming stripped 5 bases from V and 7 bases from J, with 6 bases between. As DNA, the CDR3 is TGTGCCAGTAGTCTCTTGAATGAGCAGTTCTTC. Translation: CASSLLNEQFF.

This clone showed up just once. The chain couples TRBV2 to TRBJ1-1, with 9 bases that match TRBD1. The CDR3 length is 13 residues. V dropped 11 bases and J dropped 4; count of bases not matched to a gene: 8. Germline V gene data show CDR1 as SNHLY and CDR2 as FYNNEI. CDR3 in DNA: TGTGCCCTTTGGACAGGGGATACCACTGAAGCTTTCTTT. Translating it yields CALWTGDTTEAFF.

This sequence joins TRBV6-1 and TRBJ2-3; D perhaps matches TRBD1 (5 bases). V lost 8 bases to trimming and J lost 2 bases, with 14 bases between them. Germline loops: CDR1 MNHNS, CDR2 SASEGT. This CDR3 has 14 residues. CDR3 residues: CASWTSSYTDTQYF. The CDR3 bases are TGTGCCAGCTGGACAAGCTCATACACAGATACGCAGTATTTT.

This clone was detected once. The V call is TRBV4-3, the J call TRBJ2-2, with D possibly being TRBD2 (7 bases). Germline loops: CDR1 LGHNA, CDR2 YSLEER. This CDR3 has 14 residues. Trimming stripped 2 bases from V and 5 bases from J, with 9 bases between. CDR3 nucleotide sequence: TGCGCCAGCAGCCAAAGGGGGGGGACCGGGGAGCTGTTTTTT. The encoded protein is CASSQRGGTGELFF.

The chain couples TRBV7-3 to TRBJ2-7, with a possible D match to TRBD2 (6 bases). This CDR3 is built from 14 residues. Germline V CDR1 and CDR2: SGHTA, FQGTGA. The ends were cut back, 3 bases at V and 2 bases at J, with 11 bases in the middle. The CDR3 is CASSLGLKPYEQYF. The CDR3 DNA reads TGTGCCAGCAGCTTGGGACTCAAACCCTACGAGCAGTACTTC.

This chain connects TRBV5-1 to TRBJ2-3, with 9 positions matching TRBD1. The CDR3 loop spans 14 amino acids. Trimming took 3 bases from V and 4 from J; bases not matched to a gene: 3. Germline values: CDR1 SGHRS, CDR2 YFSETQ. DNA for the CDR3: TGCGCCAGCAGCTACAGGGGGCCGTCAGATACGCAGTATTTT. Translated, it gives CASSYRGPSDTQYF.

A remark on this clone: Within the sample, other DNA sequences also encode this same CDR3. The genes are TRBV5-4 and TRBJ2-5; D is ambiguous. Germline CDR1 reads SGHNT; CDR2 reads YYREEE (reference sequence). This CDR3 region has 13 residues. V was cut by 0 bases and J by 2 bases, with 5 bases left in between. The CDR3 nucleotides read TGTGCCAGCAGCTTGGGGCAGCAAGAGACCCAGTACTTC. This encodes CASSLGQQETQYF.

The table lists this clone with a count of one. This chain uses TRBV7-8 with TRBJ2-7, with a possible D match to TRBD2 (6 bases). The CDR3 loop spans 16 amino acids. Deletions cut 0 bases from V and 7 bases from J, with 19 bases between. Germline V CDR1 and CDR2: SGHVS, FQNEAQ. DNA for the CDR3: TGTGCCAGCAGCTTAGCGCGCGGGGTTCCGTATGGGGAGCAGTACTTC. The encoded protein is CASSLARGVPYGEQYF.

V usage is TRBV6-1 and J usage is TRBJ2-7; tentative D call: TRBD1 (6 bases). The V gene's germline CDR1 is MNHNS and CDR2 SASEGT. The CDR3 consists of 14 residues. Trimming removed 2 bases at V and 4 bases at J, with 12 bases between. For the CDR3, the DNA is TGTGCCAGCAGTGAATTTGGGACAACTTACGAGCAGTACTTC. It codes for CASSEFGTTYEQYF.

V usage is TRBV7-2 and J usage is TRBJ2-7, with 7 bases matching TRBD2. Losses at the gene ends were 5 bases for V and 4 bases for J; bases not matched to a gene: 11. Germline CDR1 SGHTA, CDR2 FQGNSA. The CDR3 has 15 residues. In DNA, the CDR3 is TGTGCCAGCAGCCCAGGGCCGGGGGGACGGTACGAGCAGTACTTC. Translated, it gives CASSPGPGGRYEQYF.

This rearrangement joins TRBV15 to TRBJ2-3; tentative D call: TRBD1 (6 bases). V was clipped by 0 bases and J by 3 bases, with 13 bases between them. The germline V gene has CDR1 LNHNV and CDR2 YYDKDF (reference sequence). This CDR3 spans 16 amino acids. This CDR3 is CATSREQGPRTDTQYF. In nucleotides, the CDR3 is TGTGCCACCAGCAGAGAACAGGGACCGAGGACAGATACGCAGTATTTT.

This chain links TRBV19 with TRBJ2-7; TRBD1 matches at 7 bases. V shed 1 base, J shed 3 bases, and the junction held 6 bases outside the gene matches. Germline V gene sequence: CDR1 LNHDA, CDR2 SQIVND (reference sequence). This CDR3 contains 15 residues. CDR3 protein: CASSIAAGGLYEQYF. The CDR3 DNA follows: TGTGCCAGTAGTATAGCCGCAGGGGGTCTCTACGAGCAGTACTTC.

This clone has just a few counts. The chain uses TRBV28 and TRBJ1-2; 8 bases line up with TRBD1. Germline CDR1 is MDHEN and CDR2 is SYDVKM. Trimming removed 6 bases from V and 5 bases from J; junction bases left unmatched: 11. This CDR3 spans 15 amino acids. CDR3 residues: CASRDREGGGYGYTF. The CDR3 nucleotides read TGTGCCAGCAGGGACAGGGAAGGGGGGGGGTATGGCTACACCTTC.

The CDR3: CASSLEGVETQYF. The CDR3 region has the DNA TGCGCCAGCAGCTTGGAGGGAGTAGAGACCCAGTACTTC. The gene calls are TRBV5-1 and TRBJ2-5; D is perhaps TRBD2 (5 bases). CDR3 length equals 13 residues. V was pared by 0 bases and J by 4 bases, with 7 bases between. Germline-derived CDR1 and CDR2 are SGHRS and YFSETQ.

The genes are TRBV5-4 and TRBJ2-1, with 7 nucleotides matching TRBD2. Trimming removed 0 bases from V and 5 bases from J; junction bases left unmatched: 8. CDR1 and CDR2 (germline): SGHNT, YYREEE (reference sequence). The CDR3 totals 16 residues. The CDR3 bases are TGTGCCAGCAGCTTGGGGGGGACTAACTTAAACAATGAGCAGTTCTTC. Translation gives CASSLGGTNLNNEQFF. The full variable domain, in which reference TRBV5-4 and TRBJ2-1 provide the parts outside the CDR3, is ETGVTQSPTHLIKTRGQQVTLRCSSQSGHNTVSWYQQALGQGPQFIFQYYREEENGRGNFPPRFSGLQFPNYSSELNVNALELDDSALYLCASSLGGTNLNNEQFFGPGTRLTVL.

The chain recombines TRBV6-6 with TRBJ1-2; D gene ambiguous. The CDR3 is 15 amino acids. Deletions cut 6 bases from V and 1 base from J, with 15 bases between. The germline CDR1 and CDR2 sequences are MNHNY and SVGAGI (reference sequence). The CDR3, as DNA: TGTGCCAGCAGCTCAGCCGTGGGCCTTAACTATGGCTACACCTTC. It yields the protein CASSSAVGLNYGYTF.

V gene TRBV18 combines with J gene TRBJ2-1, with 12 bases matching TRBD2. Looked up from germline, CDR1 is KGHSH and CDR2 is LQKENI. The CDR3 consists of 16 residues. Germline trimming cut 0 bases from V and 10 bases from J; bases unmatched to any gene: 7. The CDR3 DNA reads TGTGCCAGCTCACCACCTCTAGCGGGAGGGCCCGGGGAGCAGTTCTTC. It encodes CASSPPLAGGPGEQFF.